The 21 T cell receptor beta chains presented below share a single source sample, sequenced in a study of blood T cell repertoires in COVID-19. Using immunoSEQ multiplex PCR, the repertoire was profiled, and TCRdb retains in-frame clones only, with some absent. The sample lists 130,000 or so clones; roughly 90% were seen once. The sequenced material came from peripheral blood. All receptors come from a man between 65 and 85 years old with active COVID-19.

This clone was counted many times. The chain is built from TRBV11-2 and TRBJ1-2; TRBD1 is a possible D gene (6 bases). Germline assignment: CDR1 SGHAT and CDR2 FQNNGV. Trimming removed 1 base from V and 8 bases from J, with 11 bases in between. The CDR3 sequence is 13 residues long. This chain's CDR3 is CASSLVRGRGYTF. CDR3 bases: TGTGCCAGCAGCTTAGTCAGGGGAAGGGGCTACACCTTC.

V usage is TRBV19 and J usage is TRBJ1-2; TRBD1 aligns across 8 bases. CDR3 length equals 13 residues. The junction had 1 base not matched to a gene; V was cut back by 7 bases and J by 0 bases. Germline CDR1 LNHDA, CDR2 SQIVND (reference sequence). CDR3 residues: CASNRGTNYGYTF. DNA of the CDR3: TGTGCCAGTAACAGGGGGACTAACTATGGCTACACCTTC. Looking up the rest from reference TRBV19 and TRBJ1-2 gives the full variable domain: DGGITQSPKYLFRKEGQNVTLSCEQNLNHDAMYWYRQDPGQGLRLIYYSQIVNDFQKGDIAEGYSVSREKKESFPLTVTSAQKNPTAFYLCASNRGTNYGYTFGSGTRLTVV.

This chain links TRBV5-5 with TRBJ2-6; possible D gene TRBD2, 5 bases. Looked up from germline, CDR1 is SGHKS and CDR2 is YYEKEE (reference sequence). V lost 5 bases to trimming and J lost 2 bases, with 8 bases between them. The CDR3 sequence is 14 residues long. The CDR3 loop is CASRLGAGANVLTF. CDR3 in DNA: TGTGCCAGCAGGCTCGGGGCTGGGGCCAACGTCCTGACTTTC.

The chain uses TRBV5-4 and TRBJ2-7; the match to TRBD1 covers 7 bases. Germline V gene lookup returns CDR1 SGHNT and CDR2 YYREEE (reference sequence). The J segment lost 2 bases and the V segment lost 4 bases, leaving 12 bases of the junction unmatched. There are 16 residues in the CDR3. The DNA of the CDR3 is TGTGCCAGCAGCCCTGGGGTCCCGGGACAGACCTACGAGCAGTACTTC. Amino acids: CASSPGVPGQTYEQYF.

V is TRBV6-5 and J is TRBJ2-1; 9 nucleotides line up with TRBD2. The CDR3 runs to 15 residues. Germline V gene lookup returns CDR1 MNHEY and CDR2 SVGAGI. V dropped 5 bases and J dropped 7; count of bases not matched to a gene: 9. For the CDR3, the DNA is TGTGCCAGCAGTCAACTAGCGGGCCTCTCAAATGAGCAGTTCTTC. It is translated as CASSQLAGLSNEQFF.

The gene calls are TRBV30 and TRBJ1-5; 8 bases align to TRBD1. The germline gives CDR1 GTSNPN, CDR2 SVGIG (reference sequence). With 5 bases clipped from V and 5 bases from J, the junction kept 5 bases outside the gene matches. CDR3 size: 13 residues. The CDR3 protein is CAWARGLDQPQHF. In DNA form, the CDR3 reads TGTGCCTGGGCCAGGGGGCTTGATCAGCCCCAGCATTTT.

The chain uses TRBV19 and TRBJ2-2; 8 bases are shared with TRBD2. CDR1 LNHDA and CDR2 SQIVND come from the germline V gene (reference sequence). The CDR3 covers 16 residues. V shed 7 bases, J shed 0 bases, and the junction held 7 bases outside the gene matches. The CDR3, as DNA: TGTGCCAGTACCACTCGGGGGGGGCCGAACACCGGGGAGCTGTTTTTT. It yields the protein CASTTRGGPNTGELFF.

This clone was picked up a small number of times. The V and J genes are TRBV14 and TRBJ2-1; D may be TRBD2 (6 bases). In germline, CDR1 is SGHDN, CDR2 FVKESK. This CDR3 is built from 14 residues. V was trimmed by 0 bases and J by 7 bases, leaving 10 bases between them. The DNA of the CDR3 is TGTGCCAGCAGCCAAGACGTTAGCGGTAATGAGCAGTTCTTC. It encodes CASSQDVSGNEQFF.

In DNA, the CDR3 is TGTGCCAGCAGTTCACATTCGACAGGACCTGAGGGAGAGCAGTACTTC. This translates into CASSSHSTGPEGEQYF. The V gene is TRBV28, the J gene TRBJ2-7, with a tentative D call TRBD1 (6 bases). CDR3 length: 16 residues. The V gene lost 4 bases and the J gene lost 7 bases, with 23 bases spanning the gap. The germline CDR1 and CDR2 sequences are MDHEN and SYDVKM.

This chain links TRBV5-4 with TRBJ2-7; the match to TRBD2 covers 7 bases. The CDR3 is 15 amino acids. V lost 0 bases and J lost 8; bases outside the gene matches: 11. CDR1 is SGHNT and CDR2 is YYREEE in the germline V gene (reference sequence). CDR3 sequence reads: CASSLGREMNAKQYF. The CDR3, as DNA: TGTGCCAGCAGCTTGGGGCGGGAGATGAACGCGAAGCAGTACTTC. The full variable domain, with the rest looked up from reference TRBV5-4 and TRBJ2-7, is ETGVTQSPTHLIKTRGQQVTLRCSSQSGHNTVSWYQQALGQGPQFIFQYYREEENGRGNFPPRFSGLQFPNYSSELNVNALELDDSALYLCASSLGREMNAKQYFGPGTRLTVT.

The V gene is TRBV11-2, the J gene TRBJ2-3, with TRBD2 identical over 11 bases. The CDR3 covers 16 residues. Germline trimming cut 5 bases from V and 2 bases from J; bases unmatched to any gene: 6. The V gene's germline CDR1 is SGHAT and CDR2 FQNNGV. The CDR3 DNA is TGTGCCAGCAGCCACCTAGCGGGAGGCTACACAGATACGCAGTATTTT. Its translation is CASSHLAGGYTDTQYF.

CDR3 nucleotide sequence: TGTGCCAGTAGTATTGGTCTAGCACCCATAGAGACCCAGTACTTC. Amino acids: CASSIGLAPIETQYF. The V call is TRBV19, the J call TRBJ2-5, with a possible D match to TRBD2 (5 bases). This CDR3 region has 15 residues. The V gene's germline CDR1 is LNHDA and CDR2 SQIVND (reference sequence). V lost 3 bases, J lost 4 bases, and 15 bases lay in between.

The CDR3 DNA reads TGTGCCAGCAGTGAAGGGACAGGGGTTACAGATACGCAGTATTTT. Translation gives CASSEGTGVTDTQYF. The chain links TRBV2 to TRBJ2-3; 9 positions match TRBD1. CDR3 size: 15 residues. The ends lost 1 base at V and 3 bases at J; junction bases unmatched: 2. Per germline, CDR1 SNHLY and CDR2 FYNNEI.

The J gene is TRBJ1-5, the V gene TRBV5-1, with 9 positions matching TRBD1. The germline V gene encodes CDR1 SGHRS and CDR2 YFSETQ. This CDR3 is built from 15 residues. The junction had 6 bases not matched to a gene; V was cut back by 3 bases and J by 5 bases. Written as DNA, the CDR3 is TGCGCCAGCAGCTCGGGACAGGGAACGGATCAGCCCCAGCATTTT. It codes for CASSSGQGTDQPQHF.

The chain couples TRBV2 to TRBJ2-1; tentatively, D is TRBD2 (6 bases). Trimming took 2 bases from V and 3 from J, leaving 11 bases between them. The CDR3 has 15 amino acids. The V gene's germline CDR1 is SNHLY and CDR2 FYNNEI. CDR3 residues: CASSENGGVYNEQFF. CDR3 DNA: TGTGCCAGCAGTGAAAATGGCGGGGTCTACAATGAGCAGTTCTTC.

In DNA form, the CDR3 reads TGTGCCAGCAAACCGGGACAGGCAAATTCACCCCTCCACTTT. Protein sequence: CASKPGQANSPLHF. The genes are TRBV28 and TRBJ1-6, with TRBD1 matching over 8 bases. The ends lost 7 bases at V and 7 bases at J; junction bases unmatched: 6. This CDR3 has 14 residues. Germline values: CDR1 MDHEN, CDR2 SYDVKM.

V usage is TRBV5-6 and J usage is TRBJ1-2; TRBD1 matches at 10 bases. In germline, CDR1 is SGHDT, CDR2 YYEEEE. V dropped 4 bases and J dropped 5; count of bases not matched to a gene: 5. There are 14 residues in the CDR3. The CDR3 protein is CASSPDRGAYGYTF. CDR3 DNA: TGTGCCAGCAGCCCGGACAGGGGGGCATATGGCTACACCTTC.

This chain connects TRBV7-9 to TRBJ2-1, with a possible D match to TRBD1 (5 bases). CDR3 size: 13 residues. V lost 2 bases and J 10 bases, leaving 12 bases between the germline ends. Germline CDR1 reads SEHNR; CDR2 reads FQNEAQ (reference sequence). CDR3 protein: CASSLQQAREQFF. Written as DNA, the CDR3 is TGTGCCAGCAGCTTACAACAGGCGAGAGAGCAGTTCTTC.

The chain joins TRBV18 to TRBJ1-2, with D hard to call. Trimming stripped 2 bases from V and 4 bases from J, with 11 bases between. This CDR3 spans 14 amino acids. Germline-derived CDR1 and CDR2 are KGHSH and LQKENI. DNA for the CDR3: TGTGCCAGCTCACCAGACGGCGGTTCCTATGGCTACACCTTC. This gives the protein CASSPDGGSYGYTF.

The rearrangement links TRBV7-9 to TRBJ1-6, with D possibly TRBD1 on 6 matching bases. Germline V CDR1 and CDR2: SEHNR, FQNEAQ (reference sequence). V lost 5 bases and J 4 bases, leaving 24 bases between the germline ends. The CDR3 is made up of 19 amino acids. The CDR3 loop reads CASSGRTDPRAIYNSPLHF. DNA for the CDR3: TGTGCCAGCAGCGGACGGACAGATCCTCGGGCAATATATAATTCACCCCTCCACTTT.

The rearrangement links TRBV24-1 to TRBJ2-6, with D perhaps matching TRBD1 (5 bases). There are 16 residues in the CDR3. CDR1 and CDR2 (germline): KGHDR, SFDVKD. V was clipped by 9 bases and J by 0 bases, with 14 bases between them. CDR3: CATGVRQPSGANVLTF. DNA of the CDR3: TGTGCCACCGGGGTGAGACAGCCCTCTGGGGCCAACGTCCTGACTTTC.